This T cell receptor beta chain was sequenced during a study of T cell responses to AZD1222 COVID-19 vaccine. General study points: It was only after the peak T cell response that any repertoires were sampled. Regions 160-218 and 743-854 held dominance among vaccine-associated CD4 TCRs, which spanned spike. Just a handful of AZD1222 recipients were seropositive at baseline. It should be noted that donors were predominantly white British and more often female, and clonal diversity was possibly underestimated.

In regard to this clone: Its specificity is not known.

This table comes from immunoSEQ multiplex PCR, and its TCRdb copy is limited to in-frame clones, with some not included. Among just under 85,000 clones listed, roughly nine tenths were seen once. V was clipped by 3 bases and J by 11 bases, with 16 bases between them. Germline CDR1 is MNHEY and CDR2 is SVGEGT. This CDR3 is built from 13 residues. This receptor was taken from an adult in good health. The V gene is TRBV6-2 or TRBV6-3, the J gene TRBJ1-1, with D maybe TRBD1 (5 bases). Sequenced here: peripheral blood, sampled on day 0 of AZD1222 vaccination. The CDR3 loop reads CASSYSGPRAAFF. In DNA, the CDR3 is TGTGCCAGCAGTTATTCCGGGCCCAGGGCGGCTTTCTTT.